Below are 11 T cell receptor beta chains sequenced from a single sample in a study of identical twins. TCRdb reprocessed the 5' RACE reads via MiXCR and lists one record per CDR3 protein. Of about 700,000 distinct CDR3 sequences in the sample, over 8.5% were seen once. The same sample was also studied in work on yellow fever vaccine responses in identical twins.

What was sequenced was PBMCs. The receptors stem from a woman between 18 and 29 years old in good health.

This chain connects TRBV7-2 to TRBJ2-1; TRBD2 might be the D (5 bases). Trimming shortened V by 4 bases and J by 2 bases, and 18 bases separated the two germline ends. There are 17 residues in the CDR3. The germline V gene encodes CDR1 SGHTA and CDR2 FQGNSA. The CDR3 loop is CASSSRTLPGAYNEQFF. The CDR3 nucleotides are TGTGCCAGCAGCTCGAGGACTCTCCCCGGGGCCTACAATGAGCAGTTCTTC. The full variable domain, rest sourced from reference TRBV7-2 and TRBJ2-1, is GAGVSQSPSNKVTEKGKDVELRCDPISGHTALYWYRQSLGQGLEFLIYFQGNSAPDKSGLPSDRFSAERTGGSVSTLTIQRTQQEDSAVYLCASSSRTLPGAYNEQFFGPGTRLTVL.

The CDR3 here is CASRGGQGIQETQYF. The CDR3 DNA sequence: TGTGCCAGCAGAGGGGGACAGGGGATCCAAGAGACCCAGTACTTC. The rearrangement joins TRBV2 to TRBJ2-5; TRBD1 aligns across 10 bases. In germline, CDR1 is SNHLY, CDR2 FYNNEI. The CDR3 length is 15 residues. Losses at the gene ends were 6 bases for V and 1 base for J; bases not matched to a gene: 5.

In its sample, this clonotype was seen a few times. This chain links TRBV5-1 with TRBJ2-7, with D possibly matching TRBD2 (5 bases). The germline V gene encodes CDR1 SGHRS and CDR2 YFSETQ. The V end was cut by 7 bases, the J end by 4 bases, with 18 bases between. The CDR3 runs 14 residues. The CDR3 bases are TGCGCCAGCCCAGCCCCGGGATTACCATACGAGCAGTACTTC. As protein: CASPAPGLPYEQYF.

This clonotype was observed a few times. The chain uses TRBV28 and TRBJ2-7; no clear D gene. Trimming left V 5 bases short and J 1 base short, with 12 bases between. This CDR3 has 14 residues. CDR1 is MDHEN, CDR2 SYDVKM, per germline. CDR3 sequence reads: CASSQPLGSYEQYF. CDR3 DNA: TGTGCCAGCAGTCAACCCCTGGGTTCCTACGAGCAGTACTTC.

This clonotype showed up just a few times. The rearrangement uses TRBV6-1 and TRBJ2-7; 15 bases fit TRBD2. The CDR3 runs 16 residues. J gave up 4 bases and V 3 bases, and 4 bases lay outside the gene matches. Germline V gives CDR1 MNHNS, CDR2 SASEGT. The CDR3 sequence is CASSEGLAGGGYEQYF. DNA for the CDR3: TGTGCCAGCAGTGAGGGACTAGCGGGAGGAGGATACGAGCAGTACTTC.

This sequence joins TRBV4-1 and TRBJ2-3; no reliable D call. Per the germline V gene, CDR1 is MGHRA and CDR2 is YSYEKL. CDR3 length: 15 residues. The V end lost 0 bases, the J end lost 1 base, and 8 bases lay between the germline ends. CDR3 residues: CASSQDRVGTDTQYF. The DNA of the CDR3 is TGCGCCAGCAGCCAAGATCGCGTCGGCACAGATACGCAGTATTTT.

This clonotype has a count of ten or more. This sequence joins TRBV29-1 and TRBJ2-7; D remains ambiguous. Germline V gene data show CDR1 as SQVTM and CDR2 as ANQGSEA. CDR3 size: 14 residues. Trimming pared 5 bases from V and 4 bases from J, leaving 18 bases between. The CDR3 DNA is TGCAGCGTTTTGGGCGTTACAGAAAAGTACGAGCAGTACTTC. Its translation is CSVLGVTEKYEQYF.

This clonotype was observed at least ten times. This chain connects TRBV11-2 to TRBJ2-2; TRBD1 aligns across 10 bases. Germline values: CDR1 SGHAT, CDR2 FQNNGV. The CDR3 spans 15 residues. The J segment lost 5 bases and the V segment lost 4 bases, leaving 4 bases of the junction unmatched. The CDR3 loop is CASSWGQGPTGELFF. CDR3 bases: TGTGCCAGCAGCTGGGGACAGGGGCCTACCGGGGAGCTGTTTTTT.

This clonotype was counted at least ten times. V and J are TRBV7-8 and TRBJ2-2; 7 positions match TRBD1. Germline V CDR1 and CDR2: SGHVS, FQNEAQ. The CDR3 is made up of 16 amino acids. J was trimmed by 4 bases and V by 5 bases; bases with no gene match: 10. The CDR3 DNA follows: TGTGCCAGCAGCCCGGTAGCCGGACAGGTCACCGGGGAGCTGTTTTTT. This encodes CASSPVAGQVTGELFF. Using reference TRBV7-8 and TRBJ2-2 for the parts outside the CDR3, the full variable domain is GAGVSQSPRYKVAKRGQDVALRCDPISGHVSLFWYQQALGQGPEFLTYFQNEAQLDKSGLPSDRFFAERPEGSVSTLKIQRTQQEDSAVYLCASSPVAGQVTGELFFGEGSRLTVL.

The gene calls are TRBV27 and TRBJ2-3, with D unresolved. Germline CDR1 reads MNHEY; CDR2 reads SMNVEV (reference sequence). V was clipped by 6 bases and J by 4 bases, with 8 bases between them. The CDR3 extends over 12 amino acids. The DNA for the CDR3 is TGTGCCAGCAGGACCCGCGCAGATACGCAGTATTTT. This gives the protein CASRTRADTQYF.

The rearrangement links TRBV11-2 to TRBJ1-5; D gene unclear. Between the trimmed V and J ends, which lost 5 bases and 6 bases, there was a span of 11 bases. CDR3 length: 13 residues. The germline V gene has CDR1 SGHAT and CDR2 FQNNGV. Written as DNA, the CDR3 is TGTGCCAGCAGCCCGGACTTAGGTCAGCCCCAGCATTTT. Translating gives CASSPDLGQPQHF. The full variable domain, with the rest looked up from reference TRBV11-2 and TRBJ1-5, is EAGVAQSPRYKIIEKRQSVAFWCNPISGHATLYWYQQILGQGPKLLIQFQNNGVVDDSQLPKDRFSAERLKGVDSTLKIQPAKLEDSAVYLCASSPDLGQPQHFGDGTRLSIL.